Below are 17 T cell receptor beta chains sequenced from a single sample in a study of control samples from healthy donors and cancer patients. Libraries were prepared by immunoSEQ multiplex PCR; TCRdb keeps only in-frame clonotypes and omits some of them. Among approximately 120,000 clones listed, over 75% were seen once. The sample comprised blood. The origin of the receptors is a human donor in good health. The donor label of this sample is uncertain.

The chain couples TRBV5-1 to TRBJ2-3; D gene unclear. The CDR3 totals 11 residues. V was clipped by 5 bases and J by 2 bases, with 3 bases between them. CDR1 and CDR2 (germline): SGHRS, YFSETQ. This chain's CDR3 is CASRDTDTQYF. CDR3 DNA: TGCGCCAGCAGGGACACAGATACGCAGTATTTT.

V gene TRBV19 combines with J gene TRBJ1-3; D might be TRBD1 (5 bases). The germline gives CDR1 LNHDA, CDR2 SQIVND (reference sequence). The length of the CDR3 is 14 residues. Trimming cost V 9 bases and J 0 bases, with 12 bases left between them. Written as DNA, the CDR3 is TGTGCCAGACCCGACAGTGACTCTGGAAACACCATATATTTT. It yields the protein CARPDSDSGNTIYF. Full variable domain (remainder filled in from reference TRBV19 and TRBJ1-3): DGGITQSPKYLFRKEGQNVTLSCEQNLNHDAMYWYRQDPGQGLRLIYYSQIVNDFQKGDIAEGYSVSREKKESFPLTVTSAQKNPTAFYLCARPDSDSGNTIYFGEGSWLTVV.

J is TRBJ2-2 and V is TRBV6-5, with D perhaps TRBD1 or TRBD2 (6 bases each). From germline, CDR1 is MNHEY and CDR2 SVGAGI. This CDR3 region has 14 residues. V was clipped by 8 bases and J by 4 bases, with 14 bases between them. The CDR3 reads CASRVGGGTGELFF. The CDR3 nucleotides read TGTGCCAGCCGGGTGGGGGGCGGCACCGGGGAGCTGTTTTTT.

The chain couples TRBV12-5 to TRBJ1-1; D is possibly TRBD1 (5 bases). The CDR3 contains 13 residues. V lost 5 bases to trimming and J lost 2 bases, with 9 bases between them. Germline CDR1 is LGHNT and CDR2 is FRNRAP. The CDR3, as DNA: TGTGCTAGTGGTCCCGACAGAAACACTGAAGCTTTCTTT. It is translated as CASGPDRNTEAFF. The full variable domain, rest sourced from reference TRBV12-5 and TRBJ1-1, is DARVTQTPRHKVTEMGQEVTMRCQPILGHNTVFWYRQTMMQGLELLAYFRNRAPLDDSGMPKDRFSAEMPDATLATLKIQPSEPRDSAVYFCASGPDRNTEAFFGQGTRLTVV.

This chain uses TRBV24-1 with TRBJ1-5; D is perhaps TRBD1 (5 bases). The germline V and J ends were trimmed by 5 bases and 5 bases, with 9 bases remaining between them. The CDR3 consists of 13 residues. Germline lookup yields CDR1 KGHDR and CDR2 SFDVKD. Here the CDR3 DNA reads TGTGCCACCAGTGGGGGACCGCATCAGCCCCAGCATTTT. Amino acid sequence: CATSGGPHQPQHF.

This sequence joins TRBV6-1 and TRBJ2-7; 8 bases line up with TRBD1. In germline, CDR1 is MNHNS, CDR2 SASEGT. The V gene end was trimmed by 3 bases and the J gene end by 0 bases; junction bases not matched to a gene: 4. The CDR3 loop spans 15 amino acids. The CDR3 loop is CASSDRQGISYEQYF. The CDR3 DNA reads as TGTGCCAGCAGTGACCGACAGGGGATCTCCTACGAGCAGTACTTC.

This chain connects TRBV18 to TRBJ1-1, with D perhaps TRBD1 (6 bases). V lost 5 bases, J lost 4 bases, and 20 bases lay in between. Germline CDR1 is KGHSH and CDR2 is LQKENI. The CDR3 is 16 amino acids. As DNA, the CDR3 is TGTGCCAGCTCATCCCAAGGGGGGAGAGCCACCACTGAAGCTTTCTTT. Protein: CASSSQGGRATTEAFF.

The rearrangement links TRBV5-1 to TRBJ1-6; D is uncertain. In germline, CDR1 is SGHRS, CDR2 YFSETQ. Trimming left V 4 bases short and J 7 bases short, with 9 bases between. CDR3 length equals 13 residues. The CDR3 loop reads CASSDRRNSPLHF. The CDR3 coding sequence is TGCGCCAGCAGCGACCGGAGGAATTCACCCCTCCACTTT.

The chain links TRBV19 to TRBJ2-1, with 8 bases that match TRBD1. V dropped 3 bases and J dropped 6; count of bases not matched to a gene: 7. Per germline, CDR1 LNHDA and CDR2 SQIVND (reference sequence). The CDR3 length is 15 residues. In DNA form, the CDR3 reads TGTGCCAGTAGTATGCGGACAGGGTACGGCAATGAGCAGTTCTTC. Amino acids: CASSMRTGYGNEQFF.

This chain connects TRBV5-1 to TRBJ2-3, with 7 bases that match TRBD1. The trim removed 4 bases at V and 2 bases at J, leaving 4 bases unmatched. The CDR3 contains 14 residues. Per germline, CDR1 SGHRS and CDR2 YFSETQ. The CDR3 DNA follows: TGCGCCAGCAGCCTGGACAGGACCACAGATACGCAGTATTTT. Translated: CASSLDRTTDTQYF. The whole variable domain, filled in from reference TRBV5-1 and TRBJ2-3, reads KAGVTQTPRYLIKTRGQQVTLSCSPISGHRSVSWYQQTPGQGLQFLFEYFSETQRNKGNFPGRFSGRQFSNSRSEMNVSTLELGDSALYLCASSLDRTTDTQYFGPGTRLTVL.

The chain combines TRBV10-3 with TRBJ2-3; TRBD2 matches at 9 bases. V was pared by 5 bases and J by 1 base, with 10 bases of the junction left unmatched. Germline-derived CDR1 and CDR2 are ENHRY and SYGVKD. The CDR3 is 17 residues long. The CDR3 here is CAISQLAGGYGTDTQYF. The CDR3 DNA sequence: TGTGCCATCAGTCAATTGGCGGGGGGGTACGGCACAGATACGCAGTATTTT.

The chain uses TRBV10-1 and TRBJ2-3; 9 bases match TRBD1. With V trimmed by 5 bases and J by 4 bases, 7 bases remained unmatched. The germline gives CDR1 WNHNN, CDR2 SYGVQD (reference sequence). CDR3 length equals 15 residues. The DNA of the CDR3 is TGCGCCAGCAGTCGGGACAGGGAATTTCCAGATACGCAGTATTTT. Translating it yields CASSRDREFPDTQYF.

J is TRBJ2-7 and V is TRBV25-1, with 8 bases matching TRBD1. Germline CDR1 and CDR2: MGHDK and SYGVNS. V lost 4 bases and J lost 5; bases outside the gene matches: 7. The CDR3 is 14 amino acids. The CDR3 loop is CASSADRGRNEQYF. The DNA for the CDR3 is TGTGCCAGCAGTGCTGACAGGGGAAGGAACGAGCAGTACTTC.

CDR3 loop: CASSLASGGPYNEQFF. The DNA of the CDR3 is TGTGCCAGCAGTTTGGCTAGCGGGGGGCCCTACAATGAGCAGTTCTTC. The V and J genes are TRBV27 and TRBJ2-1, with 11 bases lining up with TRBD2. The V and J ends lost 3 bases and 2 bases, in that order; junction bases with no gene match: 3. Germline values: CDR1 MNHEY, CDR2 SMNVEV (reference sequence). The CDR3 consists of 16 residues.

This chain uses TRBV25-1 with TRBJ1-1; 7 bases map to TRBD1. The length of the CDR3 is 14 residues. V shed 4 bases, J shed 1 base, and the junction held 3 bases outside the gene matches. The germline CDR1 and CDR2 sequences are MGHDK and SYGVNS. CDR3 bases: TGTGCCAGCAGTGGGAGACAGGGGAACACTGAAGCTTTCTTT. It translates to CASSGRQGNTEAFF.

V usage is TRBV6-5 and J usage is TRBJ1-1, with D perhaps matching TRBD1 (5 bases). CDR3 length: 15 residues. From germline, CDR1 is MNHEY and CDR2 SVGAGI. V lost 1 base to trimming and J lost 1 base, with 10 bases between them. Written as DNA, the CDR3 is TGTGCCAGCAGTTACTTATTCAGGGAGAACACTGAAGCTTTCTTT. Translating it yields CASSYLFRENTEAFF.

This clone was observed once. The CDR3 DNA follows: TGTGCCAGCAGCTTGGCAGGGGATCGTGGCTACACCTTC. As protein: CASSLAGDRGYTF. The chain links TRBV5-6 to TRBJ1-2; D might be TRBD1 (6 bases). CDR1 SGHDT and CDR2 YYEEEE come from the germline V gene. V was trimmed by 0 bases and J by 7 bases, leaving 10 bases between them. This CDR3 comprises 13 residues.